This passage covers 16 T cell receptor beta chains from one sample sequenced in a study of regulatory T cells in long-lasting Graves disease. Library construction for TCR beta used iRepertoire HTBI primers and Arm-PCR of CDR3 regions. TCRdb redid the calling of the multiplex PCR reads with MiXCR, one entry per CDR3 protein. The table records 500,000 or so distinct CDR3 sequences, around 13% of them present only once. The time point here: newly diagnosed GD, antithyroid drugs for less than 3 months. Extracted RNA from PBMCs served as the source of the TCR library. These records were also assigned to another study, of T cells in Graves' hyperthyroidism and ophthalmopathy.

The sequencing here drew on peripheral blood mononuclear cells (PBMCs), taken at new diagnosis, from a patient treated with antithyroid drugs. Receptor source: a woman aged 45-65 years with Graves disease.

This clonotype came up many times. The chain recombines TRBV29-1 with TRBJ2-3; D possibly corresponds to TRBD2 (6 bases). Between the trimmed V and J ends, which lost 3 bases and 2 bases, there was a span of 12 bases. The CDR3 runs 14 residues. The V gene's germline CDR1 is SQVTM and CDR2 ANQGSEA. The CDR3 DNA reads as TGCAGCGTTGACTTGCGGGAATTCACAGATACGCAGTATTTT. This translates into CSVDLREFTDTQYF.

This clonotype was seen ten or more times. The gene calls are TRBV7-9 and TRBJ2-1; a weak D match, TRBD2 (6 bases). From germline, CDR1 is SEHNR and CDR2 FQNEAQ (reference sequence). Trimming took off 2 bases at V and 5 bases at J, with 22 bases between the two ends. This CDR3 region has 18 residues. The CDR3 sequence: CASSLWVSGGVADNEQFF. The DNA for the CDR3 is TGTGCCAGCAGCTTATGGGTCTCGGGCGGGGTAGCGGACAATGAGCAGTTCTTC.

This clonotype was recorded a few times. The rearrangement links TRBV7-9 to TRBJ2-7; D not certain. Per germline, CDR1 SEHNR and CDR2 FQNEAQ (reference sequence). The V and J ends lost 5 bases and 9 bases respectively, with 11 bases between them. This CDR3 is 11 amino acids long. CDR3 DNA: TGTGCCAGCAGCAACCCACGAACGCAGTACTTC. Protein product: CASSNPRTQYF.

About this clonotype: A single base separates this from a much larger clone, so it may be a read error. This sequence joins TRBV3-1 and TRBJ2-1, with 8 bases identical to TRBD2. This CDR3 has 15 amino acids. Per the germline V gene, CDR1 is LGHDT and CDR2 is YNNKEL (reference sequence). CDR3 DNA: TGTGCCAGCACCCACTCAGCGGGAGTGAAGGAGACCCAGTGCTTC. Translated, it gives CASTHSAGVKETQCF.

This clonotype has a count of ten or more. The CDR3 sequence is CASSLETWSYGYTF. The CDR3 bases are TGTGCCAGCAGCTTAGAAACCTGGAGCTATGGCTACACCTTC. This rearrangement joins TRBV7-2 to TRBJ1-2; D gene uncertain. The germline V gene encodes CDR1 SGHTA and CDR2 FQGNSA. The V gene lost 1 base and the J gene lost 4 bases, with 10 bases spanning the gap. The CDR3 sequence is 14 residues long.

This clonotype was observed a handful of times. With a much larger clone just one base away, this may be a read error. The V and J genes are TRBV28 and TRBJ2-1; 9 nucleotides agree with TRBD1. Germline values: CDR1 MDHEN, CDR2 SYDVKM. This CDR3 is built from 15 residues. CDR3 loop: CASTSRGQGYNEQSF. The CDR3 bases are TGTGCCAGCACCTCAAGGGGACAGGGCTATAATGAGCAGTCCTTC.

This clonotype was counted at least ten times. J is TRBJ2-5 and V is TRBV7-9; 9 bases map to TRBD2. This CDR3 comprises 17 residues. Germline CDR1 is SEHNR and CDR2 is FQNEAQ (reference sequence). With 3 bases clipped from V and 3 bases from J, the junction kept 11 bases outside the gene matches. The CDR3 DNA is TGTGCCAGCAGCTTTTGGTTGGGACTAGCCCCCAAAGAGACCCAGTACTTC. Protein product: CASSFWLGLAPKETQYF.

This clonotype occurred many times. This rearrangement joins TRBV11-2 to TRBJ1-1; 8 nucleotides align to TRBD1. V shed 3 bases, J shed 1 base, and the junction held 4 bases outside the gene matches. The CDR3 totals 15 residues. From germline, CDR1 is SGHAT and CDR2 FQNNGV. CDR3 loop: CASSFRTGKNTEAFF. The DNA for the CDR3 is TGTGCCAGCAGCTTTAGGACAGGGAAGAACACTGAAGCTTTCTTT.

This clonotype was seen at least ten times. J is TRBJ2-1 and V is TRBV24-1, with D unclear. Trimming pared 5 bases from V and 8 bases from J, leaving 18 bases between. CDR3 size: 15 residues. Per germline, CDR1 KGHDR and CDR2 SFDVKD. CDR3 bases: TGTGCCACCAGTGGGGCGGCTTTTGGGTTCGATGAGCAGTTCTTC. This sequence encodes CATSGAAFGFDEQFF.

This clonotype was counted ten times or more. This chain joins TRBV7-2 and TRBJ2-7; 8 bases agree with TRBD1. The germline V gene has CDR1 SGHTA and CDR2 FQGNSA. The length of the CDR3 is 15 residues. J gave up 4 bases and V 5 bases, and 10 bases lay outside the gene matches. The CDR3 is CASSPGTGPFYEQYF. The CDR3 DNA is TGTGCCAGCAGCCCAGGGACAGGCCCCTTTTACGAGCAGTACTTC.

In its sample, this clonotype was seen many times. The V gene is TRBV12-3 or TRBV12-4, the J gene TRBJ2-3; 8 bases line up with TRBD2. The CDR3 extends over 16 amino acids. The ends lost 7 bases at V and 0 bases at J; junction bases unmatched: 9. In nucleotides, the CDR3 is TGTGCCAGCAAACTAAGACTAGCGCTTAGCACAGATACGCAGTATTTT. Its protein product is CASKLRLALSTDTQYF.

V usage is TRBV19 and J usage is TRBJ1-1; D is unclear. Per the germline V gene, CDR1 is LNHDA and CDR2 is SQIVND (reference sequence). V was pared by 3 bases and J by 4 bases, with 6 bases between. CDR3 length equals 12 residues. DNA of the CDR3: TGTGCCAGTAGTATCGCCGGCACTGAAGCTTTCTTT. It yields the protein CASSIAGTEAFF.

Ten or more counts support this clonotype. CDR3 coding DNA: TGTGCCAGCAGCTTCTCAGGTTTTTTTGGTGGCACCGGGGAGCTGTTTTTT. This translates into CASSFSGFFGGTGELFF. The V call is TRBV11-2, the J call TRBJ2-2; D not resolved. V was cut by 3 bases and J by 4 bases, with 18 bases left in between. This CDR3 has 17 amino acids. The germline gives CDR1 SGHAT, CDR2 FQNNGV.

In its sample, this clonotype was seen many times. The chain carries TRBV11-2 and TRBJ1-1; D unresolved. Trimming left V 5 bases short and J 5 bases short, with 21 bases between. CDR1 and CDR2 (germline): SGHAT, FQNNGV. The CDR3 extends over 16 amino acids. Here the CDR3 DNA reads TGTGCCAGCAGCCCGCGAGGGATTGAGAGGAGGACTGAAGCTTTCTTT. Its protein product is CASSPRGIERRTEAFF.

In its sample, this clonotype was seen many times. The rearrangement links TRBV7-2 to TRBJ2-1; tentative D call: TRBD2 (6 bases). Per the germline V gene, CDR1 is SGHTA and CDR2 is FQGNSA. The CDR3 runs 16 residues. V was pared by 4 bases and J by 9 bases, with 22 bases between. The CDR3 nucleotides read TGTGCCAGCAGCTGGAGGAGGCCCGGGGGATTAAGTGAGCAGTTCTTC. Translated: CASSWRRPGGLSEQFF.

The sample holds many counts of this clonotype. The V call is TRBV6-1, the J call TRBJ2-2; D unresolved. Germline V gene sequence: CDR1 MNHNS, CDR2 SASEGT. V was shortened by 5 bases and J by 5 bases, with 6 bases between the two germline ends. This CDR3 is built from 12 residues. CDR3: CASSPGTGELFF. CDR3 sequence (DNA): TGTGCCAGCAGTCCCGGGACCGGGGAGCTGTTTTTT.